This T cell receptor (beta chain) comes out of a study of cytomegalovirus exposure and HLA in healthy donors. A word on this clone: As yet, its antigen is unknown.

Regarding the study as a whole: Overall, roughly 170 TCR beta chains were annotated as cytomegalovirus-associated.

With 60 Vbeta and 13 Jbeta primers, the PCR was carried out. Under the authors' procedure: Approximately 79 million unique TCR beta chains, about 10 million of them shared, were counted by a later analysis. Assay: immunoSEQ multiplex PCR; the TCRdb copy retains only in-frame clones and omits some. Clone size and the V and J calls come from that table; the DNA yielded D and trimming. Of some 200,000 clones listed, about 90% are singletons. The clonotype comes from a girl under two years old in good health and CMV-seronegative. Sample: PBMCs.

The DNA for the CDR3 is TGCAGCGTGGCAAGACTAGCAGGGACCGGGGAGCTGTTTTTT. It yields the protein CSVARLAGTGELFF. V and J are TRBV29-1 and TRBJ2-2, with 7 bases that match TRBD2. Germline V gene data show CDR1 as SQVTM and CDR2 as ANQGSEA. J lost 5 bases, V lost 6 bases, and 9 bases had no gene match. This CDR3 is 14 amino acids long.